The clone carrying this T cell receptor (beta chain) was seen repeatedly, ten times or more. Its specificity is unknown. CDR3 length: 15 residues. Deletions cut 3 bases from V and 2 bases from J, with 13 bases between. In germline, CDR1 is PRHDT, CDR2 FYEKMQ (reference sequence). This sample was taken from a study of T cells after posttransplantation cyclophosphamide. Using immunoSEQ multiplex PCR, the repertoire was profiled, and TCRdb retains in-frame clones only, with some absent. The sample contains 6,000 to 9,500 clones, none occurring once; 23% lies in the top ten. Cyclophosphamide on days +3 and +4 followed busulfan-fludarabine conditioning and a marrow graft. Study-wide results and limits: Blood and skin or GI T cell repertoires showed limited TRB overlap. Later post-transplant blood repertoires were often dominated by donor CD8+ memory clones. TRB clonality was highly associated with recipient CMV seropositivity and reactivation.

The sequenced sample was PBMCs, obtained 90 to 100 days after allogeneic stem cell transplant with posttransplant cyclophosphamide. The receptor was derived from a female patient in her 60s who received an allogeneic stem cell transplant from an unrelated donor, was CMV-positive, and had acute GVHD only. Some T cells may be the graft donor's. The chain couples TRBV13 to TRBJ2-5, with D possibly being TRBD1 (6 bases). The CDR3 region is CASSFGSGVQETQYF. The CDR3 region has the DNA TGTGCCAGCAGCTTTGGATCAGGGGTACAAGAGACCCAGTACTTC.